This TCR beta chain is from a study of T cells after posttransplantation cyclophosphamide. Profiled with immunoSEQ multiplex PCR; TCRdb holds only in-frame clones, not every one. Sampling found 25,000 to 35,000 clones, none seen once. The CDR3 is made up of 16 amino acids. Trimming stripped 6 bases from V and 0 bases from J, with 17 bases between. Germline-derived CDR1 and CDR2 are SGHTA and FQGTGA. This clone has ten or more counts. This TCR derives from a woman aged 60-75 years in good health, CMV-negative, and a related stem cell transplant donor. The rearrangement uses TRBV7-3 and TRBJ1-1; tentative D call: TRBD1 (6 bases). Sequencing was done on a sample of PBMCs. The CDR3 DNA follows: TGTGCCAGCAGTCCCACAGGGACCGGAATGAACACTGAAGCTTTCTTT. This encodes CASSPTGTGMNTEAFF.